This TCR beta chain was sequenced in a study of monozygotic twins with inflammatory bowel disease. Study outcomes and limitations: TCRbeta inverse Simpson diversity was decreased in IBD patients versus healthy co-twins.

The CDR3 is 14 amino acids. Germline V gives CDR1 SNHLY, CDR2 FYNNEI. Remarks on this clonotype: Its antigen remains unidentified.

Samples each yielded cDNA through eight separate reactions. During cDNA synthesis, UMIs that each contained a 6-nucleotide sample barcode were added by means of template switching. No DNA is given; TCRdb re-called the 5' RACE reads and lists each CDR3 protein once. The sample table sets out some 440,000 distinct CDR3 sequences. The sequence came from a human donor with ulcerative colitis or Crohn's disease, or a healthy co-twin of an affected twin (not recorded which). Sequencing was performed on blood. J is TRBJ2-2 and V is TRBV2; no DNA is available, so the TRBD1 call from TCRdb remains unchecked. The CDR3 region is CASSVGGWTGELFF.